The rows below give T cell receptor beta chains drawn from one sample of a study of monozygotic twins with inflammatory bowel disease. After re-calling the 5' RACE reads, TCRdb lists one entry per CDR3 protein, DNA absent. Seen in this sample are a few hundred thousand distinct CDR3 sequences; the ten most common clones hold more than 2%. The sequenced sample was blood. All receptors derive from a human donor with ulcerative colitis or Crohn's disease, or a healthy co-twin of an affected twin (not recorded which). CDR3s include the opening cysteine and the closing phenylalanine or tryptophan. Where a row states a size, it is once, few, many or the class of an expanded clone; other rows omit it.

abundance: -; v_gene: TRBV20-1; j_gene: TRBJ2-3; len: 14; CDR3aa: CSGQTSGVADTQYF
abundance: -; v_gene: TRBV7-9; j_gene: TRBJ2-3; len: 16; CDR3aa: CASSLFSGGLVDTQYF
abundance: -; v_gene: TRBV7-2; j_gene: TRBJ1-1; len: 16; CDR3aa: CASSRQGRGLLTEAFF
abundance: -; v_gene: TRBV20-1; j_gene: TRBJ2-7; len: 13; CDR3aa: CSARPGGEREQYF
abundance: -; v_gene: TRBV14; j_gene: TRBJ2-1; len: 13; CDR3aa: CASSLGVGGEQFF
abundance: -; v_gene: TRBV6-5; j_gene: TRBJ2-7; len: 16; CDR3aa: CASSWGGGPSSYEQYF
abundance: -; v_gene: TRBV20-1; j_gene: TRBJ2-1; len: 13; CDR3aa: CSARDGFWQRQFF
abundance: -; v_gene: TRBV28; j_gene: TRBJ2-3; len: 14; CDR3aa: CASSSTQGSDTQYF
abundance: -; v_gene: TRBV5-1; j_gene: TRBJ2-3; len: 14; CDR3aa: CASSLGPPGDTQYF
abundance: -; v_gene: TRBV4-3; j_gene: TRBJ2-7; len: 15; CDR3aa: CASSQDFLGLGEQYF
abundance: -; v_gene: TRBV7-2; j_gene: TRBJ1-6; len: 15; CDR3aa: CASSGVTGSGSPLHF
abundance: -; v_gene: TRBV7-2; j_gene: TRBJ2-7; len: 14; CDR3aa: CASSPTGVLYEQYF
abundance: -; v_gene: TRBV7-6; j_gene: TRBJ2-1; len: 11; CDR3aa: CASSPGREQFF
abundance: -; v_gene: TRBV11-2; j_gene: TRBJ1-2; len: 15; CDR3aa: CASSYGRPEGYGYTF
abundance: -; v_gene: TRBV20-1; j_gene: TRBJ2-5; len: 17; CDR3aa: CSANHPWAGGVQETQYF
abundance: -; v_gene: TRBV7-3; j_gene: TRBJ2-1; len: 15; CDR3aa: CASSLTLAANNEQFF
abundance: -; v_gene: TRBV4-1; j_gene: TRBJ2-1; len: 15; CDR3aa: CASSRTRWLDNEQFF
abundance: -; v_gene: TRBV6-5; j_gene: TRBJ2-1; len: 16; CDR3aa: CASSYSQGSSYNEQFF
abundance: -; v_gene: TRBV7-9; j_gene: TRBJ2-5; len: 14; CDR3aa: CASRPGAPRGTQYF
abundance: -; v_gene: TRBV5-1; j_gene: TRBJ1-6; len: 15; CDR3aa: CASSPELPTGSPLHF
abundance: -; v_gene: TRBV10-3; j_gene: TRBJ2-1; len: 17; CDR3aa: CAISESQRGGNRNEQFF
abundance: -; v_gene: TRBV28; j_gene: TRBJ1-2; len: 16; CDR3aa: CASSPGGRSHNYGYTF
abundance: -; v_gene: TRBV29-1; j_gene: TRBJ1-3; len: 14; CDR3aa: CSVAGVNVGNTIYF
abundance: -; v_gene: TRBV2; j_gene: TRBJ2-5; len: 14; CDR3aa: CASSGSRVEETQYF
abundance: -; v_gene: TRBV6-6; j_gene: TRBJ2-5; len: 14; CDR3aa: CASSSRGQLETQYF
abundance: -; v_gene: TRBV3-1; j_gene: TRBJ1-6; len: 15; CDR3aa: CASSQDSGWDSPLHF
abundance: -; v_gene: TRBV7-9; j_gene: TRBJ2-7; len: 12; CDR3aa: CASSSVSGVQYF
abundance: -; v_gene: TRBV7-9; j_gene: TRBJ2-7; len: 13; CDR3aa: CASMQAWDYEQYF
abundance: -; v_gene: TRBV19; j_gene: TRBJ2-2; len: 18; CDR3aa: CASSIFPGGTLFAGELFF
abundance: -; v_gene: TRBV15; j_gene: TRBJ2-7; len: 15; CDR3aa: CATSRDPQSSYEQYF
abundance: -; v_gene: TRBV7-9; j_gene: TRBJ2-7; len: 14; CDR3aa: CASSADRATYEQYF
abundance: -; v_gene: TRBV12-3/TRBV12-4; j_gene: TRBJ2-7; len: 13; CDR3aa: CATTSGSSYEQYF
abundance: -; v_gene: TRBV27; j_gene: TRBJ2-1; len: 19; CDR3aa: CASSFFAVGPWRGANEQFF
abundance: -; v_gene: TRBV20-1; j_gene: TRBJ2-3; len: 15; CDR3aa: CSASPQGLGTDTQYF
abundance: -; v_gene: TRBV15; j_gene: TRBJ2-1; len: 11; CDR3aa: CATSRDREQFF
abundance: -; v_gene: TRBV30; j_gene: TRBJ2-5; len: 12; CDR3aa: CAWTGGQQTQYF
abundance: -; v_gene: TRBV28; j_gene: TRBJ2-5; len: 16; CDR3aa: CASGEAQGAGQETQYF
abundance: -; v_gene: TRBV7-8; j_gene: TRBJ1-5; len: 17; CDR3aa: CASSSAFGRGIGQPQHF
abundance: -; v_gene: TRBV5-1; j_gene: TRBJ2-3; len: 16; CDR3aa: CASSFGTSGSADTQYF
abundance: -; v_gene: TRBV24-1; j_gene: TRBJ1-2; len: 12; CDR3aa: CATSDATGARSF
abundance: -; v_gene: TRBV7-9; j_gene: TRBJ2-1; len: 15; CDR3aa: CASTLAGGPYNEQFF
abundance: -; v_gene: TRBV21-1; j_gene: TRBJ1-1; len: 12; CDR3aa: CASPWGGLEAFF
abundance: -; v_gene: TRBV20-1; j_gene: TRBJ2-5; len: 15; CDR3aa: CSARVGTSAQETQYF
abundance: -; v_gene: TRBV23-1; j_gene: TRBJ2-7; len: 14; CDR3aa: CASSQTGCKDEQYF
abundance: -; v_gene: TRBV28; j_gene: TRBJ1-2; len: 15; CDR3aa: CASSPPITGRNGYTF
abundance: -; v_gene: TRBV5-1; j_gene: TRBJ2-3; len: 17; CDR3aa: CASSLVPTGPSTDTQYF
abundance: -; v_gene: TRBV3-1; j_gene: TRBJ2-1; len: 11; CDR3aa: CASSQVYEQFF
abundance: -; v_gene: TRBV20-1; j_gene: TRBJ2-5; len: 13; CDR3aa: CSARTGAQETQYF
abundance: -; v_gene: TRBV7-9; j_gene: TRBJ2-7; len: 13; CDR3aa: CASEGQGALEQYF
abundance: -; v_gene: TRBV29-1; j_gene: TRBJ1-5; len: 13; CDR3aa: CSVETAQGQPQHF
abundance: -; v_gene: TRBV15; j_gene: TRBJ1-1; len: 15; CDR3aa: CATSREGTGNSEAFF
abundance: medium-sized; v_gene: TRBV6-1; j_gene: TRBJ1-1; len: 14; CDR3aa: CASSDRGMNTEAFF
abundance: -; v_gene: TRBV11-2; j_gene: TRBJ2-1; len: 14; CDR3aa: CASDDEGPYNEQFF
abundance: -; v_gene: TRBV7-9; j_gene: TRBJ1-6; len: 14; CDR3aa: CASAEWDNPSPLHF